This TCR beta chain appears in the sequencing data of a study of T cells in localized non-small cell lung cancer. Assay used: immunoSEQ multiplex PCR; TCRdb lists only in-frame clones, some missing. Of 70,000 or so clones listed, around 85% are singletons. Points from the study as a whole: Uninvolved adjacent lung showed the highest T cell clonality, exceeding tumor. The study detected a median roughly 61 of the top 100 tumor clones in adjacent lung.

Concerning this clone: Its antigen is unidentified.

Germline V gene lookup returns CDR1 MRHNA and CDR2 SNTAGT. V gave up 2 bases and J gave up 0 bases, with 9 bases separating them. The CDR3 totals 15 residues. The receptor was isolated from a female donor aged 60 or older with stage I lung adenocarcinoma. V usage is TRBV6-4 and J usage is TRBJ2-3; tentatively, D is TRBD1 or TRBD2 (6 bases each). The material was peripheral blood, obtained before any cancer treatment. Here the CDR3 reads CASSDNGGSTDTQYF. The CDR3 coding sequence is TGTGCCAGCAGTGACAACGGGGGCAGCACAGATACGCAGTATTTT.